Following are 22 T cell receptor beta chains from one sample sequenced in a study of T cell changes during pregnancy in multiple sclerosis. The data were produced by immunoSEQ multiplex PCR, yet TCRdb's version contains in-frame clones alone and is incomplete. Of 80,000 to 100,000 clones in the sample, 90% are singletons; the top ten hold around 0.78%. The sequenced sample was peripheral blood, obtained in the second trimester of pregnancy. These receptor sequences come from a female donor in good health, enrolled as a control in a pregnancy study.

The rearrangement joins TRBV30 to TRBJ2-7; 11 nucleotides agree with TRBD2. Germline CDR1 reads GTSNPN; CDR2 reads SVGIG (reference sequence). Unmatched junction bases numbered 17, after V lost 5 bases and J lost 5 bases. The CDR3 sequence is 17 residues long. CDR3 in amino acids: CAWGPGTSGSAVDEQYF. In nucleotides, the CDR3 is TGTGCCTGGGGCCCCGGGACTAGCGGTTCGGCTGTCGACGAGCAGTACTTC.

This clone was seen once. The V gene is TRBV5-4, the J gene TRBJ1-6, with 9 bases matching TRBD1. Germline CDR1 is SGHNT and CDR2 is YYREEE (reference sequence). J gave up 9 bases and V 6 bases, and 7 bases lay outside the gene matches. The CDR3 sequence is 14 residues long. CDR3 protein: CASTWDRESSPLHF. The CDR3 DNA reads as TGTGCCAGCACCTGGGACAGGGAGAGTTCACCCCTCCACTTT.

The chain carries TRBV6-5 and TRBJ2-7, with D possibly matching TRBD1 (6 bases). The CDR3 consists of 14 residues. In germline, CDR1 is MNHEY, CDR2 SVGAGI. The V end was cut by 7 bases, the J end by 5 bases, with 18 bases between. In nucleotides, the CDR3 is TGTGCCAGCATCCCCCGGGGACAAAAAAACGAGCAGTACTTC. Translated: CASIPRGQKNEQYF.

The chain recombines TRBV6-6 with TRBJ1-3; weak D call: TRBD1 (5 bases). The CDR3 totals 15 residues. Trimming removed 2 bases at V and 2 bases at J, with 10 bases between. Germline V gene sequence: CDR1 MNHNY, CDR2 SVGAGI (reference sequence). The CDR3 sequence: CASSYDGGTGNTIYF. CDR3 nucleotide sequence: TGTGCCAGCAGTTACGACGGGGGGACTGGAAACACCATATATTTT.

This clone has just one count. J is TRBJ2-5 and V is TRBV7-9; possible D gene TRBD2, 7 bases. This CDR3 is built from 17 residues. Trimming cost V 4 bases and J 0 bases, with 18 bases left between them. CDR1 is SEHNR, CDR2 FQNEAQ, per germline (reference sequence). Here the CDR3 DNA reads TGTGCCAGCAGCTCAACGGGGCGGGGGCCATACCAAGAGACCCAGTACTTC. Translating it yields CASSSTGRGPYQETQYF.

This clone came up once. The V call is TRBV7-9, the J call TRBJ1-2; D might be TRBD1 (6 bases). Germline V CDR1 and CDR2: SEHNR, FQNEAQ (reference sequence). Trimming took 5 bases from V and 4 from J, leaving 14 bases between them. The CDR3 contains 14 residues. The chain's CDR3 is CASSPMGARYGYTF. The CDR3 bases are TGTGCCAGCAGCCCCATGGGGGCCCGCTATGGCTACACCTTC. Complete variable domain (other parts from reference TRBV7-9 and TRBJ1-2): DTGVSQNPRHKITKRGQNVTFRCDPISEHNRLYWYRQTLGQGPEFLTYFQNEAQLEKSRLLSDRFSAERPKGSFSTLEIQRTEQGDSAMYLCASSPMGARYGYTFGSGTRLTVV.

The CDR3 bases are TGTGCCAGCAGCCGACAGGGGCCCTTGAGGGAAAAACTGTTTTTT. It yields the protein CASSRQGPLREKLFF. V gene TRBV6-5 combines with J gene TRBJ1-4; the match to TRBD1 covers 8 bases. The CDR3 runs 15 residues. The ends lost 6 bases at V and 8 bases at J; junction bases unmatched: 11. CDR1 is MNHEY, CDR2 SVGAGI, per germline.

The chain carries TRBV5-1 and TRBJ2-7, with a weak D call TRBD2 (6 bases). From germline, CDR1 is SGHRS and CDR2 YFSETQ. CDR3 length equals 14 residues. Trimming took 4 bases from V and 2 from J, leaving 13 bases between them. This CDR3 reads CASSKTSPTYEQYF. DNA of the CDR3: TGCGCCAGCAGCAAAACTAGCCCTACCTACGAGCAGTACTTC.

In this sample, this clone turned up a few times. The J gene is TRBJ1-1, the V gene TRBV20-1; D is undetermined. V lost 5 bases and J 2 bases, leaving 6 bases between the germline ends. Germline V gene lookup returns CDR1 DFQATT and CDR2 SNEGSKA (reference sequence). The CDR3 totals 11 residues. The CDR3 sequence is CSAPRNTEAFF. The CDR3 region has the DNA TGCAGTGCTCCCAGAAACACTGAAGCTTTCTTT.

The chain couples TRBV13 to TRBJ2-7; 10 nucleotides align to TRBD2. CDR3 size: 17 residues. V was clipped by 3 bases and J by 0 bases; unmatched bases: 8. CDR1 and CDR2 (germline): PRHDT, FYEKMQ (reference sequence). CDR3 region: CASSFSGLAETSYEQYF. For the CDR3, the DNA is TGTGCCAGCAGCTTCTCCGGACTAGCGGAAACCTCCTACGAGCAGTACTTC.

The V and J genes are TRBV5-1 and TRBJ1-4, with D unresolved. The V gene lost 4 bases and the J gene lost 8 bases, with 12 bases spanning the gap. The CDR3 extends over 13 amino acids. Germline CDR1 and CDR2: SGHRS and YFSETQ. DNA of the CDR3: TGCGCCAGCAGCGTATGGGGAGAGGAAAAACTGTTTTTT. Protein: CASSVWGEEKLFF.

This rearrangement joins TRBV7-8 to TRBJ2-3; 11 nucleotides agree with TRBD2. Trimming took 6 bases from V and 1 from J; bases not matched to a gene: 0. The germline V gene encodes CDR1 SGHVS and CDR2 FQNEAQ. CDR3 length equals 14 residues. The CDR3 reads CASRGLAGTDTQYF. The CDR3 DNA sequence: TGTGCCAGCAGGGGACTAGCGGGCACAGATACGCAGTATTTT. Filled out from reference TRBV7-8 and TRBJ2-3, the complete variable domain reads GAGVSQSPRYKVAKRGQDVALRCDPISGHVSLFWYQQALGQGPEFLTYFQNEAQLDKSGLPSDRFFAERPEGSVSTLKIQRTQQEDSAVYLCASRGLAGTDTQYFGPGTRLTVL.

The chain combines TRBV6-1 with TRBJ1-4; 7 nucleotides match TRBD1. This CDR3 has 15 residues. Germline lookup yields CDR1 MNHNS and CDR2 SASEGT. The junction had 14 bases not matched to a gene; V was cut back by 8 bases and J by 8 bases. The CDR3 nucleotides are TGTGCCAGCGTCCGAGCCGGGACAGTCCTAGAAAAACTGTTTTTT. Residues: CASVRAGTVLEKLFF.

V and J are TRBV28 and TRBJ1-3; D gene uncertain. This CDR3 has 14 residues. V shed 7 bases and J shed 0 bases, with 10 bases lying between them. The germline gives CDR1 MDHEN, CDR2 SYDVKM. The CDR3 coding sequence is TGTGCCAGCACAACGGGAAGCTCTGGAAACACCATATATTTT. Its translation is CASTTGSSGNTIYF.

The chain uses TRBV27 and TRBJ1-1; D remains ambiguous. Germline lookup yields CDR1 MNHEY and CDR2 SMNVEV (reference sequence). Trimming stripped 6 bases from V and 2 bases from J, with 13 bases between. The CDR3 extends over 14 amino acids. CDR3 DNA sequence: TGTGCCAGCAGAAAGACCGGGAGAAACACTGAAGCTTTCTTT. Translating it yields CASRKTGRNTEAFF.

This clone has only one observation. The CDR3 spells CASSSEGTANYGYTF. CDR3 bases: TGCGCCAGCAGCTCCGAAGGGACAGCGAACTATGGCTACACCTTC. The chain carries TRBV5-1 and TRBJ1-2; 7 bases match TRBD1. Unmatched junction bases numbered 7, after V lost 3 bases and J lost 2 bases. The V gene's germline CDR1 is SGHRS and CDR2 YFSETQ. There are 15 residues in the CDR3.

The chain links TRBV7-9 to TRBJ2-5; D not resolved. The CDR3 consists of 13 residues. CDR1 is SEHNR, CDR2 FQNEAQ, per germline (reference sequence). Trimming stripped 1 base from V and 4 bases from J, with 7 bases between. CDR3 amino acids: CASSLDTSETQYF. In DNA, the CDR3 is TGTGCCAGCAGCTTAGATACTTCAGAGACCCAGTACTTC.

The chain recombines TRBV4-3 with TRBJ2-3, with D perhaps matching TRBD2 (6 bases). V dropped 1 base and J dropped 3 bases, with 11 bases sitting between them. The CDR3 covers 15 residues. From germline, CDR1 is LGHNA and CDR2 YSLEER. The CDR3 nucleotides read TGCGCCAGCAGCCAAGTACTAGCTGATACAGATACGCAGTATTTT. Translating it yields CASSQVLADTDTQYF.

The gene calls are TRBV5-1 and TRBJ2-7; TRBD2 matches 8 bases. Germline CDR1 reads SGHRS; CDR2 reads YFSETQ. This CDR3 has 16 residues. J was trimmed by 3 bases and V by 0 bases; bases with no gene match: 8. CDR3 in amino acids: CASSLAPSGLNYEQYF. The DNA of the CDR3 is TGCGCCAGCAGCTTGGCCCCTAGCGGGCTCAACTACGAGCAGTACTTC.

This chain links TRBV4-1 with TRBJ2-3; 12 bases line up with TRBD1. Germline values: CDR1 MGHRA, CDR2 YSYEKL. The CDR3 spans 18 residues. Trimming cost V 4 bases and J 0 bases; bases outside gene matches: 8. Written as DNA, the CDR3 is TGCGCCAGCAGCCCGCGGGACAGGGGGCCCGATAGCACAGATACGCAGTATTTT. As protein: CASSPRDRGPDSTDTQYF.

The chain employs TRBV18 and TRBJ2-7; 7 nucleotides agree with TRBD1. The CDR3 is 14 residues long. Germline V CDR1 and CDR2: KGHSH, LQKENI. V lost 3 bases to trimming and J lost 2 bases; unmatched junction nucleotides: 4. The CDR3 spells CASSPATGTYEQYF. The CDR3 nucleotides read TGTGCCAGCTCACCCGCGACAGGGACCTACGAGCAGTACTTC.

This clone was observed a single time. This rearrangement joins TRBV30 to TRBJ2-3; 7 nucleotides match TRBD2. The junction had 4 bases not matched to a gene; V was cut back by 2 bases and J by 5 bases. This CDR3 is 13 amino acids long. The germline V gene encodes CDR1 GTSNPN and CDR2 SVGIG (reference sequence). This CDR3 is CAWSRREKDTQYF. The CDR3 nucleotides are TGTGCCTGGAGTCGGCGGGAGAAAGATACGCAGTATTTT. Full variable domain (outside the CDR3, taken from reference TRBV30 and TRBJ2-3): SQTIHQWPATLVQPVGSPLSLECTVEGTSNPNLYWYRQAAGRGLQLLFYSVGIGQISSEVPQNLSASRPQDRQFILSSKKLLLSDSGFYLCAWSRREKDTQYFGPGTRLTVL.